This TCR beta chain comes out of a study of T cells after yellow fever vaccination. Background on the study: SMART-Seq v4 Ultra Low Input served to prepare low-cell-number fractions. Findings of the study overall: Once the booster was given, most primary-vaccination clones reappeared, at 95% to 97% for CD4 and around 90% for CD8.

The CDR3 has 13 residues. Trimming pared 4 bases from V and 5 bases from J, leaving 11 bases between. The germline V gene has CDR1 SGHDN and CDR2 FVKESK. In its sample, this clonotype was seen many times. Its antigen is undetermined. TCRdb passed the 5' RACE reads through MiXCR, listing each CDR3 protein once. Among about 300,000 distinct CDR3 sequences listed, around 6.8% were seen once. V is TRBV14 and J is TRBJ2-5; no clear D. Sample: PBMCs, taken more than 40 days after the first yellow fever vaccination. This receptor was taken from a young man who received the YFV17D yellow fever vaccine. CDR3 in amino acids: CASSPRMRETQYF. DNA for the CDR3: TGTGCCAGCAGCCCAAGGATGCGGGAGACCCAGTACTTC.